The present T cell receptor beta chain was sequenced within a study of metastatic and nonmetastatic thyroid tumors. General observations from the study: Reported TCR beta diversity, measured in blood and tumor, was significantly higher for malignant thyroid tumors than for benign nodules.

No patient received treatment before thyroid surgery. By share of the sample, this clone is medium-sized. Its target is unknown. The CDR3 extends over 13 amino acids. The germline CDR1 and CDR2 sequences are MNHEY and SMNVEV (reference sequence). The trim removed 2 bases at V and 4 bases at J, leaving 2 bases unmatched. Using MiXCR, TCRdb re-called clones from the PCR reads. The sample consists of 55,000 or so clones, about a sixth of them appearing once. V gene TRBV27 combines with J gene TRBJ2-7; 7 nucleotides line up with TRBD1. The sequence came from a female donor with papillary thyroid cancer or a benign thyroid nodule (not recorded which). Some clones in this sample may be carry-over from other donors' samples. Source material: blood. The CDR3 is CASSLQGEYEQYF. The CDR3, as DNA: TGTGCCAGCAGTTTACAGGGGGAGTACGAGCAGTACTTC.